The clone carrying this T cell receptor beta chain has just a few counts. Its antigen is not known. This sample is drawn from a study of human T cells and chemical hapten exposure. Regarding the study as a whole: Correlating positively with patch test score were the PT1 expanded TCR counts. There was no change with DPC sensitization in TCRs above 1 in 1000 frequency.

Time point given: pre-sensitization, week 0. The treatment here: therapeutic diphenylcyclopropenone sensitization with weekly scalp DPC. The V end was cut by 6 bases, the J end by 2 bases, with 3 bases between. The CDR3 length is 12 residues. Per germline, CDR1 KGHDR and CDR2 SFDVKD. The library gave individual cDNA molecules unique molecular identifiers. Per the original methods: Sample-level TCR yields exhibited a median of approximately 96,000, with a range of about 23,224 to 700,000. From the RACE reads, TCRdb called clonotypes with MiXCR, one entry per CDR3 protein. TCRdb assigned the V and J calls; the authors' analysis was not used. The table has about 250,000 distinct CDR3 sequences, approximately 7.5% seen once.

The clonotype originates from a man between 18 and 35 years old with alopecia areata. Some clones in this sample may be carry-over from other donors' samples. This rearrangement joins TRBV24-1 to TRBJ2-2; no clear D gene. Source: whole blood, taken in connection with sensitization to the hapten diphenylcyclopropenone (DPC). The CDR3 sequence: CATSPNTGELFF. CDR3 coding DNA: TGTGCCACCAGTCCTAACACCGGGGAGCTGTTTTTT.